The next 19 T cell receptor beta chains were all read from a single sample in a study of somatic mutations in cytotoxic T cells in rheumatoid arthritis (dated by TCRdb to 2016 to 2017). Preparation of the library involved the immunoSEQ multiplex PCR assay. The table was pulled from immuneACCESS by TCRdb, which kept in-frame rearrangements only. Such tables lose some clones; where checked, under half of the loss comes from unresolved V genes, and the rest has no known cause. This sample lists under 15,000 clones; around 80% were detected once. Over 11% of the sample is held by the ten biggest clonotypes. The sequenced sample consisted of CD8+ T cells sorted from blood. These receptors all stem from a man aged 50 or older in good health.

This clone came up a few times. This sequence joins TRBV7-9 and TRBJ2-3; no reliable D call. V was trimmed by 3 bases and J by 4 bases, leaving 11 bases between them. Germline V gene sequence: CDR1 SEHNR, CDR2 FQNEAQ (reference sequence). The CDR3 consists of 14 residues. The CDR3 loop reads CASSFTESADTQYF. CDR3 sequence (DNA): TGTGCCAGCAGCTTTACAGAGAGTGCAGATACGCAGTATTTT.

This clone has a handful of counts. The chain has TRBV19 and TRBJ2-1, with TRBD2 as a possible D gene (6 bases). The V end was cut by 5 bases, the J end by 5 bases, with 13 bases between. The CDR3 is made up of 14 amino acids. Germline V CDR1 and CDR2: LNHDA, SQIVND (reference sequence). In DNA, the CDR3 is TGTGCCAGTAGTCAGACGGAGGGCAACAATGAGCAGTTCTTC. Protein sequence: CASSQTEGNNEQFF.

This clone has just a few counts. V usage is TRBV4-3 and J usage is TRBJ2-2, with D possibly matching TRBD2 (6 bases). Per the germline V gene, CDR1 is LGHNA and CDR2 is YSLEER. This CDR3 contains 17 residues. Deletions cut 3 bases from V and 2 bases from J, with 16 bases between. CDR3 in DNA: TGCGCCAGCAGCCAGGCATTGTTAGCGGCAAACACCGGGGAGCTGTTTTTT. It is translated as CASSQALLAANTGELFF.

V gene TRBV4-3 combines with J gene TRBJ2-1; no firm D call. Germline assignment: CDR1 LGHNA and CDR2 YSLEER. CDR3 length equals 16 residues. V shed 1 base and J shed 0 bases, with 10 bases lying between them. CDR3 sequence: CASSQGSRNSYNEQFF. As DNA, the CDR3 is TGCGCCAGCAGCCAAGGGTCGCGGAACTCCTACAATGAGCAGTTCTTC.

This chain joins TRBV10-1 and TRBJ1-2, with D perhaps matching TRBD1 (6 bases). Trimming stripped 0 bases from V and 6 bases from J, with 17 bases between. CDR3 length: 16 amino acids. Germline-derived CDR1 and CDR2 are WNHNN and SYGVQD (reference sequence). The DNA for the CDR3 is TGCGCCAGCAGTGAGTCGACGGGGGGCGGCGGTGATGGCTACACCTTC. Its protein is CASSESTGGGGDGYTF.

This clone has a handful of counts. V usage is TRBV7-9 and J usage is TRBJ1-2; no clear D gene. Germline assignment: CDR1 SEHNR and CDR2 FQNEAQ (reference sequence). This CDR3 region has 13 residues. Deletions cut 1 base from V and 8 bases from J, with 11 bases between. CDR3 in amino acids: CASSLGSPAGYTF. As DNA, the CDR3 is TGTGCCAGCAGCTTAGGTAGCCCCGCAGGCTACACCTTC.

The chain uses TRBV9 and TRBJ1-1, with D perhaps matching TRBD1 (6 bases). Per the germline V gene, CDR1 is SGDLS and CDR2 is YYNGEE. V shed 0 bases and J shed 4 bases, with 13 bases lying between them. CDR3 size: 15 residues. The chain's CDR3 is CASSVEWGAATEAFF. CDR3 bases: TGTGCCAGCAGCGTAGAGTGGGGGGCAGCCACTGAAGCTTTCTTT.

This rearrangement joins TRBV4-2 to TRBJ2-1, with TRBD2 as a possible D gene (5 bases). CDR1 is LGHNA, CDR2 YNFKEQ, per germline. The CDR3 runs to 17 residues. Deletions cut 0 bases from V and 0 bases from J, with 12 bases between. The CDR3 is CASSQDLARASYNEQFF. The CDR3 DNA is TGTGCCAGCAGCCAAGATCTAGCACGTGCCTCCTACAATGAGCAGTTCTTC.

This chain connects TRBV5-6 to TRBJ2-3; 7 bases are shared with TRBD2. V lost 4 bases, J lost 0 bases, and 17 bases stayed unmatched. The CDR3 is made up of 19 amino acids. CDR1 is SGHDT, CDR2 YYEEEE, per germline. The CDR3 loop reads CASSPIRSRLALSTDTQYF. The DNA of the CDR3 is TGTGCCAGCAGCCCAATTCGGTCGCGACTAGCTCTAAGCACAGATACGCAGTATTTT. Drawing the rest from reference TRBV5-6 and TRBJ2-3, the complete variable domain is DAGVTQSPTHLIKTRGQQVTLRCSPKSGHDTVSWYQQALGQGPQFIFQYYEEEERQRGNFPDRFSGHQFPNYSSELNVNALLLGDSALYLCASSPIRSRLALSTDTQYFGPGTRLTVL.

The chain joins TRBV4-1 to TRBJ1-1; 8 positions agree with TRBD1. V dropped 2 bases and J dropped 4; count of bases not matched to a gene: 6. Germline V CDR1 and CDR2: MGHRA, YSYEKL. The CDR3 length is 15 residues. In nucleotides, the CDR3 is TGCGCCAGCAGCCAATCCCCAGGGGGCGGCACTGAAGCTTTCTTT. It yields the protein CASSQSPGGGTEAFF.

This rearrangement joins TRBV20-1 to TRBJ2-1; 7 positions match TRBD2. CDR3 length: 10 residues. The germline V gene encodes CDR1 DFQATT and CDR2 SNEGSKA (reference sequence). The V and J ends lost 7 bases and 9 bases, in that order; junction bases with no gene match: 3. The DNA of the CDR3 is TGCAGTGTACCGGGAGGTGAGCAGTTCTTC. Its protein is CSVPGGEQFF.

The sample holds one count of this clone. In nucleotides, the CDR3 is TGCGCCAGCAGCCAAGATGAACCGGGAGCCTACGAGCAGTACTTC. It specifies CASSQDEPGAYEQYF. This chain joins TRBV4-3 and TRBJ2-7, with D tentatively TRBD2 (6 bases). This CDR3 contains 15 residues. Germline loops: CDR1 LGHNA, CDR2 YSLEER. V gave up 0 bases and J gave up 2 bases, with 11 bases separating them.

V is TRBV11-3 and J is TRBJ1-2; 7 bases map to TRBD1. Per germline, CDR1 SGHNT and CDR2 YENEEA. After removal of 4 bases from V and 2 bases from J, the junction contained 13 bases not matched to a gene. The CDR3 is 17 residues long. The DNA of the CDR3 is TGTGCCAGCAGCTCACCCAGGGCTAAGGGGGCGAACTATGGCTACACCTTC. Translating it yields CASSSPRAKGANYGYTF. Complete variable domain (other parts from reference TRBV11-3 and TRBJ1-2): EAGVVQSPRYKIIEKKQPVAFWCNPISGHNTLYWYLQNLGQGPELLIRYENEEAVDDSQLPKDRFSAERLKGVDSTLKIQPAELGDSAVYLCASSSPRAKGANYGYTFGSGTRLTVV.

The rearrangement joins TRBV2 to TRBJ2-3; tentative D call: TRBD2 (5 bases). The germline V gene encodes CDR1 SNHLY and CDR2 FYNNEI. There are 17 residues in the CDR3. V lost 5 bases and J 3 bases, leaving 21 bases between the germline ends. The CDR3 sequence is CASSTPLTGYVTDTQYF. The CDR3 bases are TGTGCCAGCAGTACGCCCCTTACGGGATATGTAACAGATACGCAGTATTTT.

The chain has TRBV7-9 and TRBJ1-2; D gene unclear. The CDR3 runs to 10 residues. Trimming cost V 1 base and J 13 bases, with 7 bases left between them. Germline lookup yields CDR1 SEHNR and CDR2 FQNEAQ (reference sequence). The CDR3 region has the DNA TGTGCCAGCAGCTTAGTCAAGTTCACCTTC. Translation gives CASSLVKFTF.

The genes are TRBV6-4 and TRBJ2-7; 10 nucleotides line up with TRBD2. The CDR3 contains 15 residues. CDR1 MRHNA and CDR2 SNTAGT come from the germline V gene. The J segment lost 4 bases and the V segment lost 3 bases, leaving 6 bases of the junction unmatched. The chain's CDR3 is CASSEASGGTYEQYF. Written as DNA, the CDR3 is TGTGCCAGCAGTGAGGCTAGCGGGGGAACTTACGAGCAGTACTTC.

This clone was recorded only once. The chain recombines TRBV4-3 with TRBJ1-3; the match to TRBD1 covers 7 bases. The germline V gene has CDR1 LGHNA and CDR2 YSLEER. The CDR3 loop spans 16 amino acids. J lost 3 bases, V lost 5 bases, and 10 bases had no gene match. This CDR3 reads CASSVAGGRIGNTIYF. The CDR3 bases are TGCGCCAGCAGCGTGGCAGGGGGACGGATTGGAAACACCATATATTTT.

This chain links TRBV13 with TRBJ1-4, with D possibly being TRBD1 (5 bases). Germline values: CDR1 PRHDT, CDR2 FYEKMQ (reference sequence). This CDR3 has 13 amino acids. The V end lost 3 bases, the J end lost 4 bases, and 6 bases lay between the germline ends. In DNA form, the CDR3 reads TGTGCCAGCAGCTTCCAGGGTAATGAAAAACTGTTTTTT. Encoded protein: CASSFQGNEKLFF.

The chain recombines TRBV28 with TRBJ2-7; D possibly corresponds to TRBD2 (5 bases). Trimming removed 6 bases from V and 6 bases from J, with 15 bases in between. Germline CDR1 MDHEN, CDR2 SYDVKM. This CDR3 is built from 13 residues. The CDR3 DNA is TGTGCCAGCAGCCTACTAGGGAGAGGCGAGCAGTACTTC. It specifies CASSLLGRGEQYF.